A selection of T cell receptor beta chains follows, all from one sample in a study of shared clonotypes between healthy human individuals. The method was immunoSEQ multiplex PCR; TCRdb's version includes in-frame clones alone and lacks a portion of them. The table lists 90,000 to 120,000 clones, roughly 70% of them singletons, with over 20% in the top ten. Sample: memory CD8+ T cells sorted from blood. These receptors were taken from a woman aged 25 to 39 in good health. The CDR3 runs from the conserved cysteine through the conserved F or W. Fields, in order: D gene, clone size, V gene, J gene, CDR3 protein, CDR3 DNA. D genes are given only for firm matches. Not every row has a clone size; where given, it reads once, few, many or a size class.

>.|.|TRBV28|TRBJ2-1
CASGGGIVIVGEQFF
TGTGCCAGCGGGGGCGGGATCGTCATCGTTGGAGAGCAGTTCTTC
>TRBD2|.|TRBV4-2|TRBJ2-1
CASSQASGGGEQFF
TGTGCCAGCAGCCAAGCATCGGGAGGCGGTGAGCAGTTCTTC
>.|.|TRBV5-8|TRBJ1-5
CASSLSWGNQPQHF
TGTGCCAGCAGCTTGTCATGGGGTAATCAGCCCCAGCATTTT
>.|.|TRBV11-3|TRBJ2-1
CASSLGRDVNEQFF
TGTGCCAGCAGCCTGGGGCGGGATGTCAATGAGCAGTTCTTC
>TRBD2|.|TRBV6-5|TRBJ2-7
CASSREASGSYEQYF
TGTGCCAGCAGCCGCGAGGCTAGCGGGAGCTACGAGCAGTACTTC
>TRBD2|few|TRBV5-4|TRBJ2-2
CASSRERGTGELFF
TGTGCCAGCAGCCGGGAGCGGGGCACCGGGGAGCTGTTTTTT
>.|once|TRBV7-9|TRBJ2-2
CASRPGDTNTGELFF
TGTGCCAGCAGACCAGGCGATACGAACACCGGGGAGCTGTTTTTT
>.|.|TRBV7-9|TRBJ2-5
CASSQQGGSETQYF
TGTGCCAGCAGCCAGCAGGGCGGCTCGGAGACCCAGTACTTC
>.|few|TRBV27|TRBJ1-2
CASSPGQSYGYTF
TGTGCCAGCAGTCCCGGACAAAGCTATGGCTACACCTTC
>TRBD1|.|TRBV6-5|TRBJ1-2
CASSFSGGNYGYTF
TGTGCCAGCAGTTTTTCAGGGGGTAACTATGGCTACACCTTC
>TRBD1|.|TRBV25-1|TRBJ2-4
CASSESLEDRGSKNIQYF
TGTGCCAGCAGTGAATCTCTCGAGGACAGGGGGTCCAAAAACATTCAGTACTTC
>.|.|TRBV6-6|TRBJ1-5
CASSGQKNQPQHF
TGTGCCAGCAGTGGACAAAAGAATCAGCCCCAGCATTTT
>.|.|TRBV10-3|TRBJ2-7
CAISDTGGSYEQYF
TGTGCCATCAGTGATACAGGAGGTAGCTACGAGCAGTACTTC
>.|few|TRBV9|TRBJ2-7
CASSVDLLGWGEQYF
TGTGCCAGCAGCGTAGATCTGTTGGGTTGGGGCGAGCAGTACTTC
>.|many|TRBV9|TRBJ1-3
CASSVGNRAGNTIYF
TGTGCCAGCAGCGTAGGGAACAGGGCTGGAAACACCATATATTTT
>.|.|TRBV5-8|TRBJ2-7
CASIDPSYEQYF
TGTGCCAGCATCGACCCTTCCTACGAGCAGTACTTC
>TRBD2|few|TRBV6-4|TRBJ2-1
CASSPSGEYNEQFF
TGTGCCAGCAGTCCAAGCGGGGAGTATAATGAGCAGTTCTTC
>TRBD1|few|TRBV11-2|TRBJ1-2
CASSSGTGGGFYGYTF
TGTGCCAGCAGCTCCGGGACAGGGGGGGGATTCTATGGCTACACCTTC
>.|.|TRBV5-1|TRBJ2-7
CASRGDVRYEQYF
TGCGCCAGCAGAGGGGACGTAAGATACGAGCAGTACTTC
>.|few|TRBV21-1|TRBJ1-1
CASSKYARVNTEAFF
TGTGCCAGCAGCAAATACGCCAGGGTGAACACTGAAGCTTTCTTT
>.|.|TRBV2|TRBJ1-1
CASSEGQGGKAFF
TGTGCCAGCAGTGAAGGGCAGGGAGGGAAAGCTTTCTTT
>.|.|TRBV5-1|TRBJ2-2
CASSFQRAGVHTGELFF
TGCGCCAGCAGCTTTCAAAGGGCCGGAGTTCACACCGGGGAGCTGTTTTTT
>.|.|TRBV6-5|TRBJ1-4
CASSYTGAKLFF
TGTGCCAGCAGTTATACGGGTGCTAAACTGTTTTTT
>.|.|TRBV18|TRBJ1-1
CASSPLGQNTEAFF
TGTGCCAGCTCGCCCCTCGGGCAAAACACTGAAGCTTTCTTT
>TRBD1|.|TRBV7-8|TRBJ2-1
CASSFASGTGSNEQFF
TGTGCCAGCAGCTTCGCCTCCGGGACAGGGAGCAATGAGCAGTTCTTC
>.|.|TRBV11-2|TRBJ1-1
CASSLAGPGTEAFF
TGTGCCAGCAGCTTAGCAGGCCCGGGCACTGAAGCTTTCTTT
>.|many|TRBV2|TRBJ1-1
CASDWDGGYEAFF
TGTGCCAGCGACTGGGACGGAGGCTATGAAGCTTTCTTT
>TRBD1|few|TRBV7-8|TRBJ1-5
CASSLGTGEGQPQHF
TGTGCCAGCAGCTTAGGGACAGGGGAAGGTCAGCCCCAGCATTTT
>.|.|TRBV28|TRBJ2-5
CASSLIPGETQYF
TGTGCCAGCAGTTTAATCCCTGGGGAGACCCAGTACTTC
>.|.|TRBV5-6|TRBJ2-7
CASANYAYYEQYF
TGTGCCAGCGCGAACTACGCCTACTACGAGCAGTACTTC
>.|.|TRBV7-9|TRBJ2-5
CASSPEPVGTQYF
TGTGCCAGCAGCCCAGAACCCGTCGGGACCCAGTACTTC
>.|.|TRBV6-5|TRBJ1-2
CASSYDQGSGYGYTF
TGTGCCAGCAGTTACGACCAGGGCAGTGGCTATGGCTACACCTTC
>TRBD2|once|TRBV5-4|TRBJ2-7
CASSSAGAFYEQYF
TGTGCCAGCAGCTCAGCGGGAGCTTTCTACGAGCAGTACTTC
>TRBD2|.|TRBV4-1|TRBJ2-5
CASSQLWTSGRAETQYF
TGCGCCAGCAGCCAACTTTGGACTAGCGGGAGGGCAGAGACCCAGTACTTC
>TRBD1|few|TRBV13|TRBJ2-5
CASSLRQGRQETQYF
TGTGCCAGCAGCTTGAGACAGGGGCGCCAAGAGACCCAGTACTTC
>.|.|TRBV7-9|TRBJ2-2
CASSLGYTGELFF
TGTGCCAGCAGCTTAGGTTACACCGGGGAGCTGTTTTTT
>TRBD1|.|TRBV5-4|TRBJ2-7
CASSQGQAYEQYF
TGTGCCAGCAGCCAGGGACAGGCGTACGAGCAGTACTTC
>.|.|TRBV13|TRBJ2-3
CASSSTKAREPDTQYF
TGTGCCAGCAGCTCAACGAAGGCTCGTGAACCGGATACGCAGTATTTT
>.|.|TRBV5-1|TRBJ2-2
CASSLSPGVGELFF
TGCGCCAGCAGCTTGTCTCCAGGGGTCGGGGAGCTGTTTTTT
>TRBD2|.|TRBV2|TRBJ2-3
CASRELAGADSSTDTQYF
TGTGCCAGCAGAGAGTTAGCGGGAGCCGATTCTAGCACAGATACGCAGTATTTT
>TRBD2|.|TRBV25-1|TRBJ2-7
CASSAPPGGEQYF
TGTGCCAGCAGTGCCCCGCCGGGGGGCGAGCAGTACTTC